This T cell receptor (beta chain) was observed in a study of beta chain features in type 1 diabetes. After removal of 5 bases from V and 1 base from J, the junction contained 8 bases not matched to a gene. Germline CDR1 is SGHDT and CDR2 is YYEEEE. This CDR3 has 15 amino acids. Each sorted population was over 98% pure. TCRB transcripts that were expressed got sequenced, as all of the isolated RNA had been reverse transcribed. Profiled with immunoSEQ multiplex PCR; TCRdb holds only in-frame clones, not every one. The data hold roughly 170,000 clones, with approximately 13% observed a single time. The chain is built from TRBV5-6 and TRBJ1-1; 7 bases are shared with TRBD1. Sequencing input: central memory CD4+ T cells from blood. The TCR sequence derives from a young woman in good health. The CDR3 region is CASRSLTGRNTEAFF. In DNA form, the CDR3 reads TGTGCCAGCAGATCCCTGACAGGGCGGAACACTGAAGCTTTCTTT.